This TCR beta chain was profiled in a study of identical twins. Study-level results: The study found weaker excess twin sharing in beta out-of-frame sequences.

About this clonotype itself: The antigen remains unidentified.

Unique molecular identifiers were present on the cDNA, and a universal primer site came from template switching. MiXCR was run by TCRdb on the 5' RACE reads, yielding one entry per CDR3 protein. Here the sample spans hundreds of thousands of distinct CDR3 sequences, 8.5% to 9.5% being singletons. The germline gives CDR1 LNHDA, CDR2 SQIVND (reference sequence). Trimming cost V 10 bases and J 3 bases; bases outside gene matches: 10. The CDR3 loop spans 14 amino acids. The same sample was also used in a study of yellow fever vaccine responses in identical twins.

The sequencing input was PBMCs. The receptor comes from a young woman in good health. The rearrangement links TRBV19 to TRBJ1-1; 8 bases line up with TRBD1. This CDR3 is CATSSGTGHTEAFF. The DNA of the CDR3 is TGTGCCACCTCCAGCGGGACAGGCCACACTGAAGCTTTCTTT.